Listed here are 9 T cell receptor beta chains from one sample, sequenced in a study of blood T cell repertoires in COVID-19. Profiling relied on immunoSEQ multiplex PCR, and the TCRdb table lists in-frame clones only, not all of them. The table lists about 82,000 clones, 80% of them singletons, with around 12% in the top ten. Sequenced sample: peripheral blood. Source of these receptors: a woman in her thirties or forties with active or convalescent COVID-19.

V is TRBV18 and J is TRBJ2-7, with 8 bases fitting TRBD1. Germline loops: CDR1 KGHSH, CDR2 LQKENI. This CDR3 has 16 amino acids. V dropped 6 bases and J dropped 3; count of bases not matched to a gene: 13. CDR3 protein: CASSPSLKGQVYEQYF. CDR3 nucleotides: TGTGCCAGCTCTCCATCCTTAAAGGGACAGGTCTACGAGCAGTACTTC.

The chain recombines TRBV5-1 with TRBJ2-5; 9 positions match TRBD1. This CDR3 is built from 15 residues. Germline V gives CDR1 SGHRS, CDR2 YFSETQ. The junction had 5 bases not matched to a gene; V was cut back by 0 bases and J by 5 bases. CDR3: CASSLEGTGRETQYF. The CDR3 DNA is TGCGCCAGCAGCTTGGAGGGGACAGGGAGGGAGACCCAGTACTTC.

This sequence joins TRBV5-1 and TRBJ1-2; 11 bases line up with TRBD1. The CDR3 runs 16 residues. Germline V gene data show CDR1 as SGHRS and CDR2 as YFSETQ. The V and J ends lost 0 bases and 3 bases, in that order; junction bases with no gene match: 4. The CDR3 coding sequence is TGCGCCAGCAGCTTGGGTGGACAGGGGGCGGACTATGGCTACACCTTC. Its protein is CASSLGGQGADYGYTF.

The chain uses TRBV18 and TRBJ1-4; D may be TRBD1 (5 bases). Per germline, CDR1 KGHSH and CDR2 LQKENI. The CDR3 totals 16 residues. V was cut by 3 bases and J by 5 bases, with 16 bases left in between. The CDR3 loop reads CASSPWASGENEKLFF. In DNA, the CDR3 is TGTGCCAGCTCACCGTGGGCATCGGGGGAGAATGAAAAACTGTTTTTT.

The table lists this clone with a few counts. The rearrangement joins TRBV5-5 to TRBJ1-5; D is unclear. The CDR3 consists of 15 residues. The germline V and J ends were trimmed by 0 bases and 2 bases, with 9 bases remaining between them. CDR1 and CDR2 (germline): SGHKS, YYEKEE (reference sequence). The CDR3 reads CASSLGQVGNQPQHF. The CDR3, as DNA: TGTGCCAGCAGCTTGGGGCAGGTGGGCAATCAGCCCCAGCATTTT.

This clone has just a few counts. J is TRBJ2-3 and V is TRBV9; maybe TRBD2 (5 bases). Germline loops: CDR1 SGDLS, CDR2 YYNGEE. The CDR3 has 16 amino acids. Deletions cut 4 bases from V and 2 bases from J, with 17 bases between. The CDR3 protein is CASSPATSTHTDTQYF. The CDR3 bases are TGTGCCAGCAGCCCCGCCACTAGTACGCACACAGATACGCAGTATTTT.

This clone was picked up a small number of times. The genes are TRBV4-2 and TRBJ2-7, with unresolved D. The CDR3 runs to 16 residues. Trimming cost V 1 base and J 0 bases, with 13 bases left between them. The V gene's germline CDR1 is LGHNA and CDR2 YNFKEQ. CDR3 sequence: CASSQVLSLSSYEQYF. In DNA form, the CDR3 reads TGTGCCAGCAGCCAAGTACTTAGCCTGAGCTCCTACGAGCAGTACTTC.

The V and J genes are TRBV7-2 and TRBJ2-2, with TRBD1 matching 12 bases. With V trimmed by 5 bases and J by 7 bases, 8 bases remained unmatched. CDR1 is SGHTA and CDR2 is FQGNSA in the germline V gene. The CDR3 totals 16 residues. CDR3 amino acids: CASSAGTGGYGGELFF. CDR3 nucleotide sequence: TGTGCCAGCAGCGCCGGGACAGGGGGCTATGGCGGGGAGCTGTTTTTT.

In its sample, this clone was seen once. CDR3 nucleotide sequence: TGTGCCAGCAGCGCCGGTTTCGGGCAGGGGGAAAAACTGTTTTTT. Amino acids: CASSAGFGQGEKLFF. The chain joins TRBV7-9 to TRBJ1-4, with D perhaps matching TRBD1 (6 bases). Germline loops: CDR1 SEHNR, CDR2 FQNEAQ (reference sequence). V was cut by 5 bases and J by 8 bases, with 18 bases left in between. The CDR3 is 15 amino acids.